The 12 T cell receptor beta chains below were found in one sample sequenced in a study of blood T cells in healthy people across ages. Together with a sample-barcoded 5' primer, a J-beta primer mix was included in a second PCR lasting about 7 to 12 cycles. Using its own MiXCR run on the 5' RACE reads, TCRdb lists one record per CDR3 protein. Here the sample spans about 2 million distinct CDR3 sequences, 40% to 55% being singletons. The sequenced sample was blood. All receptors come from a woman in her thirties or forties in good health.

The chain couples TRBV12-3 or TRBV12-4 to TRBJ2-4; 15 bases fit TRBD2. The J segment lost 2 bases and the V segment lost 6 bases, leaving 14 bases of the junction unmatched. The CDR3 spans 20 residues. The CDR3 nucleotides read TGTGCCAGCAGACACCTAAGGACTAGCGGGGGGGCTCGGACCAAAAACATTCAGTACTTC. Its translation: CASRHLRTSGGARTKNIQYF.

The chain joins TRBV9 to TRBJ2-5, with 8 bases lining up with TRBD1. The CDR3 consists of 15 residues. The germline V gene encodes CDR1 SGDLS and CDR2 YYNGEE. V shed 0 bases and J 4 bases; nucleotides not matched to a gene: 5. CDR3 in DNA: TGTGCCAGCAGCGTAGACAACAGGGGGGCAGAGACCCAGTACTTC. This translates into CASSVDNRGAETQYF.

This clonotype was seen more than once but under ten times. The CDR3 region has the DNA TGTGCCAGCAGCTTAGTAGAGCCGGGACCAGGCTATGGCTACACCTTC. The encoded protein is CASSLVEPGPGYGYTF. The J gene is TRBJ1-2, the V gene TRBV7-2, with a weak D call TRBD1 (5 bases). Germline V lookup: CDR1 SGHTA, CDR2 FQGNSA. Trimming removed 1 base at V and 4 bases at J, with 16 bases between. This CDR3 comprises 16 residues.

The CDR3 DNA follows: TGCAGCGTTGGTTCCGGCAGGGGAGGCGAGCAGTACTTC. Translated: CSVGSGRGGEQYF. The rearrangement joins TRBV29-1 to TRBJ2-7; tentatively, D is TRBD1 or TRBD2 (6 bases each). Germline V gene data show CDR1 as SQVTM and CDR2 as ANQGSEA. The CDR3 contains 13 residues. V was pared by 4 bases and J by 6 bases, with 16 bases between.

There are a few counts of this clonotype. CDR3 DNA sequence: TGCAGCGACAGAAACAGGGAACGGTATGGCTACACCTTC. Its protein product is CSDRNRERYGYTF. The chain combines TRBV29-1 with TRBJ1-2; tentatively, D is TRBD1 (6 bases). The CDR3 runs to 13 residues. Germline loops: CDR1 SQVTM, CDR2 ANQGSEA. The V gene lost 7 bases and the J gene lost 5 bases, with 17 bases spanning the gap.

The chain joins TRBV12-3 or TRBV12-4 to TRBJ2-3; D unresolved. The CDR3 runs 13 residues. V gave up 4 bases and J gave up 2 bases, with 7 bases separating them. The CDR3 DNA follows: TGTGCCAGCAGTTATGCCCCCACAGATACGCAGTATTTT. Translating it yields CASSYAPTDTQYF.

The chain carries TRBV28 and TRBJ2-3; 8 nucleotides agree with TRBD1. V lost 0 bases, J lost 3 bases, and 5 bases stayed unmatched. The germline gives CDR1 MDHEN, CDR2 SYDVKM. CDR3 length: 16 amino acids. In DNA form, the CDR3 reads TGTGCCAGCAGTTTATGGTCCCAGGGGGCGACAGATACGCAGTATTTT. Protein sequence: CASSLWSQGATDTQYF.

This clonotype came up a few times. The chain combines TRBV11-2 with TRBJ2-3; 7 positions match TRBD1. Trimming cost V 8 bases and J 0 bases; bases outside gene matches: 8. The CDR3 is 15 residues long. Germline CDR1 SGHAT, CDR2 FQNNGV. The chain's CDR3 is CASQTRDRSTDTQYF. The CDR3 bases are TGTGCCAGCCAGACCCGGGACAGAAGCACAGATACGCAGTATTTT. Combining the CDR3 with reference TRBV11-2 and TRBJ2-3 gives the whole variable domain EAGVAQSPRYKIIEKRQSVAFWCNPISGHATLYWYQQILGQGPKLLIQFQNNGVVDDSQLPKDRFSAERLKGVDSTLKIQPAKLEDSAVYLCASQTRDRSTDTQYFGPGTRLTVL.

The CDR3 here is CSYDVSTDTQYF. CDR3 nucleotides: TGCAGCTATGACGTTAGCACAGATACGCAGTATTTT. V is TRBV29-1 and J is TRBJ2-3; no definite D call. Germline CDR1 SQVTM, CDR2 ANQGSEA. Trimming shortened V by 8 bases and J by 0 bases, and 9 bases separated the two germline ends. This CDR3 is 12 amino acids long.

This clonotype occurred a few times. This chain uses TRBV4-1 with TRBJ2-7; D tentatively reads TRBD1 or TRBD2 (5 bases each). With 2 bases removed from V and 5 bases from J, the gap between germline ends came to 10 bases. This CDR3 is built from 13 residues. CDR1 is MGHRA, CDR2 YSYEKL, per germline. As DNA, the CDR3 is TGCGCCAGCAGCCAAACCGGGGACCACGAGCAGTACTTC. Amino acid sequence: CASSQTGDHEQYF.

The chain combines TRBV7-2 with TRBJ2-7, with 9 positions matching TRBD1. Near its end, the DNA agrees better with TRBJ2-5, so the J call may be wrong. CDR1 and CDR2 (germline): SGHTA, FQGNSA. The CDR3 has 14 residues. CDR3 amino acids: CASSQQGASETQYF. The CDR3 DNA sequence: TGTGCCAGCAGCCAACAGGGGGCTAGTGAGACCCAGTACTTC.

Notes on this clonotype: A much larger clonotype is one base distant, so this may be a read error. The chain recombines TRBV7-8 with TRBJ2-3; D gene uncertain. V lost 5 bases to trimming and J lost 2 bases, with 5 bases between them. Germline CDR1 is SGHVS and CDR2 is FQNEAQ. This CDR3 region has 12 residues. Here the CDR3 reads CASSHDTDTQYF. DNA of the CDR3: TGTGCCAGCAGCCACGACACAGATACGCAGTATTTT.